This TCR beta chain appears in the sequencing data of a study of T cells after posttransplantation cyclophosphamide. Study-level results: TRB clonality was highly associated with recipient CMV seropositivity and reactivation. Donor CD8+ memory clones often dominated recipient blood repertoires at later times. Skin or GI-infiltrating T cells shared few TRB sequences with blood.

TCRdb's table, derived via immunoSEQ multiplex PCR, lists solely in-frame clones and lacks some. The sample shows 31,000 or so clones, roughly 91% of them seen only once. In germline, CDR1 is MNHEY, CDR2 SMNVEV (reference sequence). Trimming took 3 bases from V and 1 from J, leaving 15 bases between them. CDR3 length: 16 amino acids. With respect to this clone: No antigen is known for it.

Cells defined as naive were viable CD3+CD4+ or CD3+CD8+ and CCR7+CD45RA+CD45RO-CD95-CD27+CD28+. The related graft donor's blood sample was taken on the day of bone marrow donation. This receptor was identified in a man younger than 40 in good health and a related stem cell transplant donor. Specimen: naive CD4+ T cells sorted from blood. V usage is TRBV27 and J usage is TRBJ1-2; maybe TRBD1 (5 bases). The CDR3 loop is CASSFTSQGFNYGYTF. CDR3 nucleotides: TGTGCCAGCAGTTTCACCTCTCAGGGTTTTAACTATGGCTACACCTTC.